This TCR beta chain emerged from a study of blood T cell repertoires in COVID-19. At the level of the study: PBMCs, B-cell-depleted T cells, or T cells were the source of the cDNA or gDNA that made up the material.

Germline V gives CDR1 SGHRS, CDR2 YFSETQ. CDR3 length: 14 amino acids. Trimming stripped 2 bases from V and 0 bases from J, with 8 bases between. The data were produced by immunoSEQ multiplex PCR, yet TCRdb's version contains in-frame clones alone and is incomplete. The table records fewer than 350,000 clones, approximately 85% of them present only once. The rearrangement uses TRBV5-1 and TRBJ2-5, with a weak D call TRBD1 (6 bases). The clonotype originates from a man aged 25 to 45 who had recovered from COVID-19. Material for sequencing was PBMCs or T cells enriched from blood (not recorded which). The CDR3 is CASSLTGNQETQYF. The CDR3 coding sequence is TGCGCCAGCAGCTTAACAGGGAACCAAGAGACCCAGTACTTC.